A single sample gave rise to the 17 T cell receptor beta chains below, sequenced in a study of beta chain features in type 1 diabetes. Expressed TCRB transcripts got sequenced, as all isolated RNA was reverse transcribed. Method: immunoSEQ multiplex PCR; TCRdb's copy keeps in-frame clones and lacks some. Among 450,000 to 550,000 clones listed, over 25% were seen once. The source material was naive CD4+ T cells from blood. Source of these receptors: a man younger than 30 in good health.

This clone has a handful of counts. Distinct nucleotide sequences in the sample also encode this CDR3. The chain uses TRBV30 and TRBJ2-7, with no clear D. V lost 5 bases and J 2 bases, leaving 7 bases between the germline ends. This CDR3 has 11 residues. Germline CDR1 reads GTSNPN; CDR2 reads SVGIG (reference sequence). CDR3 sequence reads: CAWSTAYEQYF. Here the CDR3 DNA reads TGTGCCTGGTCGACTGCCTACGAGCAGTACTTC.

This clone occurred a few times. The rearrangement joins TRBV19 to TRBJ1-2, with TRBD1 matching 7 bases. CDR1 is LNHDA and CDR2 is SQIVND in the germline V gene (reference sequence). The V segment lost 5 bases and the J segment 6 bases; nucleotides outside the gene matches: 12. There are 15 residues in the CDR3. CDR3 amino acids: CASSSRPTGRNGYTF. The CDR3 DNA reads as TGTGCCAGTAGTTCCCGACCGACAGGGAGAAATGGCTACACCTTC.

The rearrangement uses TRBV15 and TRBJ2-1, with TRBD2 as a possible D gene (5 bases). Germline CDR1 is LNHNV and CDR2 is YYDKDF (reference sequence). CDR3 size: 15 residues. Trimming stripped 4 bases from V and 0 bases from J, with 10 bases between. Written as DNA, the CDR3 is TGTGCCACCAGCAAAGAGCGGAGCTCCTACAATGAGCAGTTCTTC. It specifies CATSKERSSYNEQFF. Full variable domain (missing parts from reference TRBV15 and TRBJ2-1): DAMVIQNPRYQVTQFGKPVTLSCSQTLNHNVMYWYQQKSSQAPKLLFHYYDKDFNNEADTPDNFQSRRPNTSFCFLDIRSPGLGDTAMYLCATSKERSSYNEQFFGPGTRLTVL.

In its sample, this clone was seen a few times. The rearrangement joins TRBV28 to TRBJ1-2; the D is unclear. The CDR3 totals 11 residues. V dropped 8 bases and J dropped 8 bases, with 12 bases sitting between them. Per germline, CDR1 MDHEN and CDR2 SYDVKM. The CDR3: CASGRSNGYTF. The DNA of the CDR3 is TGTGCCAGCGGAAGGTCGAACGGCTACACCTTC.

This CDR3 is CASSLTGSGYTF. In DNA, the CDR3 is TGTGCCAGCAGCCTCACAGGGTCCGGCTACACCTTC. The chain is built from TRBV7-9 and TRBJ1-2, with a weak D call TRBD1 (6 bases). The V gene's germline CDR1 is SEHNR and CDR2 FQNEAQ (reference sequence). This CDR3 spans 12 amino acids. Deletions cut 5 bases from V and 8 bases from J, with 12 bases between.

This clone has just a few counts. The genes are TRBV7-2 and TRBJ2-5; 15 bases are shared with TRBD2. The CDR3 contains 17 residues. The V and J ends lost 5 bases and 1 base, in that order; junction bases with no gene match: 5. The V gene's germline CDR1 is SGHTA and CDR2 FQGNSA. CDR3 in amino acids: CASSPGLAGGVQETQYF. Here the CDR3 DNA reads TGTGCCAGCAGCCCGGGACTAGCGGGGGGAGTCCAAGAGACCCAGTACTTC. Combining the CDR3 with reference TRBV7-2 and TRBJ2-5 gives the whole variable domain GAGVSQSPSNKVTEKGKDVELRCDPISGHTALYWYRQSLGQGLEFLIYFQGNSAPDKSGLPSDRFSAERTGGSVSTLTIQRTQQEDSAVYLCASSPGLAGGVQETQYFGPGTRLLVL.

The chain uses TRBV7-2 and TRBJ2-3; 8 bases match TRBD2. Germline V gene sequence: CDR1 SGHTA, CDR2 FQGNSA. This CDR3 is built from 15 residues. The J segment lost 1 base and the V segment lost 2 bases, leaving 2 bases of the junction unmatched. This chain's CDR3 is CASSLQLAGTDTQYF. Written as DNA, the CDR3 is TGTGCCAGCAGCTTACAACTAGCGGGCACAGATACGCAGTATTTT.

The J gene is TRBJ2-5, the V gene TRBV7-9, with 8 bases identical to TRBD1. Germline CDR1 SEHNR, CDR2 FQNEAQ (reference sequence). The J segment lost 5 bases and the V segment lost 4 bases, leaving 9 bases of the junction unmatched. This CDR3 region has 15 residues. CDR3 bases: TGTGCCAGCAGCTACCGTGGACAGGGCGGGGAGACCCAGTACTTC. The encoded protein is CASSYRGQGGETQYF.

This sequence joins TRBV14 and TRBJ2-3; TRBD2 matches at 10 bases. V lost 1 base, J lost 7 bases, and 8 bases stayed unmatched. The CDR3 extends over 16 amino acids. CDR1 is SGHDN and CDR2 is FVKESK in the germline V gene. CDR3 residues: CASSQVAGGRLNTQYF. In DNA form, the CDR3 reads TGTGCCAGCAGCCAAGTAGCGGGGGGACGATTAAATACGCAGTATTTT.

CDR3 sequence (DNA): TGTGCCAGCAGCTTAGCGCGGGACAGAAACACTGAAGCTTTCTTT. Its translation: CASSLARDRNTEAFF. J is TRBJ1-1 and V is TRBV7-9; 7 positions match TRBD1. This CDR3 is built from 15 residues. After removal of 0 bases from V and 2 bases from J, the junction contained 3 bases not matched to a gene. The germline gives CDR1 SEHNR, CDR2 FQNEAQ (reference sequence).

This clone was picked up a small number of times. This chain uses TRBV29-1 with TRBJ2-5, with 7 bases that match TRBD1. The CDR3 spans 13 residues. V gave up 6 bases and J gave up 2 bases; unmatched junction bases: 6. Per germline, CDR1 SQVTM and CDR2 ANQGSEA. Written as DNA, the CDR3 is TGCAGCGTCCTCCGGGACAGACAAGAGACCCAGTACTTC. Residues: CSVLRDRQETQYF. The whole variable domain, remainder taken from reference TRBV29-1 and TRBJ2-5, is SAVISQKPSRDICQRGTSLTIQCQVDSQVTMMFWYRQQPGQSLTLIATANQGSEATYESGFVIDKFPISRPNLTFSTLTVSNMSPEDSSIYLCSVLRDRQETQYFGPGTRLLVL.

In its sample, this clone was seen a few times. The chain has TRBV30 and TRBJ2-3; no clear D gene. Trimming left V 8 bases short and J 0 bases short, with 9 bases between. CDR1 and CDR2 from the germline V gene are GTSNPN and SVGIG (reference sequence). This CDR3 has 12 amino acids. For the CDR3, the DNA is TGTGCCACGGGCAGTAGCACAGATACGCAGTATTTT. Its translation is CATGSSTDTQYF.

The rearrangement uses TRBV10-3 and TRBJ2-7; D might be TRBD2 (6 bases). The V and J ends lost 4 bases and 0 bases respectively, with 7 bases between them. Germline V lookup: CDR1 ENHRY, CDR2 SYGVKD. The CDR3 is made up of 13 amino acids. The CDR3 nucleotides read TGTGCCATCAGTGTCGGGAGCTCCTACGAGCAGTACTTC. Translated, it gives CAISVGSSYEQYF.

The V and J genes are TRBV7-2 and TRBJ2-1; 16 bases map to TRBD2. This CDR3 comprises 19 residues. J gave up 3 bases and V 0 bases, and 5 bases lay outside the gene matches. The germline V gene encodes CDR1 SGHTA and CDR2 FQGNSA. CDR3 sequence (DNA): TGTGCCAGCAGCTTAGCCGGGACTAGCGGGAGGGCCCGCTACAATGAGCAGTTCTTC. It specifies CASSLAGTSGRARYNEQFF.

The chain joins TRBV6-6 to TRBJ2-7; D gene uncertain. CDR3 length: 14 residues. V lost 5 bases, J lost 5 bases, and 16 bases lay in between. Looked up from germline, CDR1 is MNHNY and CDR2 is SVGAGI (reference sequence). CDR3 in amino acids: CASSRPVPWDEQYF. CDR3 coding DNA: TGTGCCAGCAGTCGACCAGTCCCCTGGGACGAGCAGTACTTC.

This clone was counted a few times. This rearrangement joins TRBV5-1 to TRBJ2-1; D gene uncertain. Trimming pared 2 bases from V and 6 bases from J, leaving 6 bases between. Germline loops: CDR1 SGHRS, CDR2 YFSETQ. This CDR3 comprises 12 residues. The CDR3 is CASSFSFNEQFF. CDR3 nucleotide sequence: TGCGCCAGCAGCTTTAGCTTCAATGAGCAGTTCTTC.

This chain joins TRBV29-1 and TRBJ2-1; D could derive from TRBD1 or TRBD2 (5 bases each). The V and J ends lost 4 bases and 1 base respectively, with 11 bases between them. The CDR3 spans 14 residues. Per germline, CDR1 SQVTM and CDR2 ANQGSEA. CDR3 nucleotides: TGCAGCGTTGTAGGGACGTTGTCCTACAATGAGCAGTTCTTC. Residues: CSVVGTLSYNEQFF.